The 24 T cell receptor beta chains below all came from one sample that was sequenced in a study of blood T cell repertoires in COVID-19. Using immunoSEQ multiplex PCR, the repertoire was profiled, and TCRdb retains in-frame clones only, with some absent. The repertoire includes 230,000 or so clones, approximately 80% of them detected once, and approximately 2.3% sits in the top ten. The specimen sequenced was peripheral blood. The receptors come from a man aged 40-49 years who had recovered from COVID-19.

V gene TRBV2 combines with J gene TRBJ1-3; tentatively, D is TRBD1 (6 bases). Between the trimmed V and J ends, which lost 8 bases and 4 bases, there was a span of 15 bases. The CDR3 covers 14 residues. Per the germline V gene, CDR1 is SNHLY and CDR2 is FYNNEI. CDR3 residues: CASGGKQGGNTIYF. The CDR3 region has the DNA TGTGCCAGCGGAGGAAAACAGGGAGGAAACACCATATATTTT.

The chain uses TRBV2 and TRBJ1-2, with TRBD1 identical over 12 bases. The CDR3 covers 16 residues. Germline-derived CDR1 and CDR2 are SNHLY and FYNNEI. V was clipped by 1 base and J by 4 bases; unmatched bases: 4. This chain's CDR3 is CASSEEGDRGLYGYTF. DNA of the CDR3: TGTGCCAGCAGTGAAGAAGGGGACAGGGGGCTCTATGGCTACACCTTC.

The chain combines TRBV6-1 with TRBJ1-2, with 10 bases fitting TRBD1. The CDR3 is 18 amino acids. Trimming took 4 bases from V and 4 from J; bases not matched to a gene: 15. CDR1 is MNHNS and CDR2 is SASEGT in the germline V gene. CDR3: CASSGRGQGGPYTYGYTF. For the CDR3, the DNA is TGTGCCAGCAGTGGGCGTGGACAGGGGGGTCCTTATACCTATGGCTACACCTTC.

This chain joins TRBV9 and TRBJ2-3, with 8 bases aligning to TRBD1. CDR1 is SGDLS, CDR2 YYNGEE, per germline. This CDR3 contains 15 residues. The V segment lost 1 base and the J segment 3 bases; nucleotides outside the gene matches: 4. The CDR3, as DNA: TGTGCCAGCAGCGTATTCCAGGGGGCGACAGATACGCAGTATTTT. Protein product: CASSVFQGATDTQYF. The full variable domain, its missing parts supplied by reference TRBV9 and TRBJ2-3, is DSGVTQTPKHLITATGQRVTLRCSPRSGDLSVYWYQQSLDQGLQFLIQYYNGEERAKGNILERFSAQQFPDLHSELNLSSLELGDSALYFCASSVFQGATDTQYFGPGTRLTVL.

The chain couples TRBV5-4 to TRBJ1-3; TRBD1 matches 7 bases. The junction had 13 bases not matched to a gene; V was cut back by 4 bases and J by 0 bases. This CDR3 spans 18 amino acids. Germline V gives CDR1 SGHNT, CDR2 YYREEE (reference sequence). The CDR3 coding sequence is TGTGCCAGCAGCCCAAATCCGGGACAGATATTCTCTGGAAACACCATATATTTT. It encodes CASSPNPGQIFSGNTIYF. Supplemented by reference TRBV5-4 and TRBJ1-3, the full variable domain reads ETGVTQSPTHLIKTRGQQVTLRCSSQSGHNTVSWYQQALGQGPQFIFQYYREEENGRGNFPPRFSGLQFPNYSSELNVNALELDDSALYLCASSPNPGQIFSGNTIYFGEGSWLTVV.

This clone rates as medium-sized. The chain carries TRBV18 and TRBJ1-5, with no clear D. V was trimmed by 6 bases and J by 3 bases, leaving 21 bases between them. CDR3 size: 17 residues. Germline V gene data show CDR1 as KGHSH and CDR2 as LQKENI. In DNA form, the CDR3 reads TGTGCCAGCTCTTCAAAGGCCCGCTCGAGGGACAATCAGCCCCAGCATTTT. It yields the protein CASSSKARSRDNQPQHF.

The V gene is TRBV12-3 or TRBV12-4, the J gene TRBJ2-5; D is ambiguous. Trimming shortened V by 8 bases and J by 4 bases, and 14 bases separated the two germline ends. The CDR3 is 13 residues long. CDR3 in DNA: TGTGCCAGCTGGTTATCGAGTGGAGAGACCCAGTACTTC. Protein product: CASWLSSGETQYF.

This clone was counted once. The chain carries TRBV7-2 and TRBJ2-3; the match to TRBD2 covers 14 bases. J was trimmed by 3 bases and V by 2 bases; bases with no gene match: 7. The CDR3 has 18 residues. Germline V gives CDR1 SGHTA, CDR2 FQGNSA. The CDR3 DNA reads as TGTGCCAGCAGCTTAATTTCAGGGACTAGCGGGAGAACAGATACGCAGTATTTT. It encodes CASSLISGTSGRTDTQYF.

The chain couples TRBV19 to TRBJ2-1, with 8 nucleotides matching TRBD1. The V gene's germline CDR1 is LNHDA and CDR2 SQIVND (reference sequence). The ends lost 6 bases at V and 4 bases at J; junction bases unmatched: 11. The CDR3 extends over 16 amino acids. CDR3 in DNA: TGTGCCAGTAGGGGGGGACAGGCTAGGTCGTACAATGAGCAGTTCTTC. This codes for CASRGGQARSYNEQFF. The variable domain in full, with the rest retrieved from reference TRBV19 and TRBJ2-1, is DGGITQSPKYLFRKEGQNVTLSCEQNLNHDAMYWYRQDPGQGLRLIYYSQIVNDFQKGDIAEGYSVSREKKESFPLTVTSAQKNPTAFYLCASRGGQARSYNEQFFGPGTRLTVL.

The chain carries TRBV7-2 and TRBJ2-5; weak D call: TRBD1 (6 bases). The CDR3 runs to 12 residues. Germline loops: CDR1 SGHTA, CDR2 FQGNSA. V dropped 5 bases and J dropped 4 bases, with 8 bases sitting between them. The CDR3 sequence is CASSIQGETQYF. The CDR3 DNA reads as TGTGCCAGCAGCATACAGGGAGAGACCCAGTACTTC.

The chain links TRBV5-1 to TRBJ2-1, with 8 bases fitting TRBD2. The V gene's germline CDR1 is SGHRS and CDR2 YFSETQ. V trimming: 4 bases; J trimming: 6 bases; junction bases outside the gene matches: 3. The CDR3 covers 13 residues. CDR3 in DNA: TGCGCCAGCAGCGACGGACTAGCCAATGAGCAGTTCTTC. Encoded protein: CASSDGLANEQFF.

The genes are TRBV6-2 or TRBV6-3 and TRBJ1-2; D might be TRBD1 (6 bases). The ends were cut back, 2 bases at V and 4 bases at J, with 20 bases in the middle. This CDR3 contains 17 residues. Germline values: CDR1 MNHEY, CDR2 SVGEGT. CDR3 sequence (DNA): TGTGCCAGCAGTTACGGAACGACAGGATACATGTTCTATGGCTACACCTTC. Protein sequence: CASSYGTTGYMFYGYTF.

The chain recombines TRBV18 with TRBJ2-3; perhaps TRBD1 as D (6 bases). The CDR3 loop spans 13 amino acids. Germline lookup yields CDR1 KGHSH and CDR2 LQKENI. Trimming shortened V by 6 bases and J by 2 bases, and 9 bases separated the two germline ends. This CDR3 is CASSRGHTDTQYF. CDR3 sequence (DNA): TGTGCCAGCTCCCGGGGACACACAGATACGCAGTATTTT.

V usage is TRBV27 and J usage is TRBJ2-5, with TRBD2 matching 7 bases. The CDR3 spans 15 residues. V dropped 0 bases and J dropped 4; count of bases not matched to a gene: 5. Germline V gene data show CDR1 as MNHEY and CDR2 as SMNVEV (reference sequence). CDR3 DNA: TGTGCCAGCAGTTTATCTGGACTAGACGCAGAGACCCAGTACTTC. Its protein product is CASSLSGLDAETQYF.

This clone was found once. V is TRBV6-2 or TRBV6-3 and J is TRBJ1-1; 9 bases fit TRBD1. V lost 4 bases, J lost 9 bases, and 9 bases stayed unmatched. CDR1 and CDR2 from the germline V gene are MNHEY and SVGEGT. This CDR3 has 14 residues. In DNA, the CDR3 is TGTGCCAGCAGTTCTATCAGGGACAGGGCACAAGCTTTCTTT. Translating it yields CASSSIRDRAQAFF.

The chain joins TRBV5-4 to TRBJ2-1; 7 bases match TRBD1. Germline assignment: CDR1 SGHNT and CDR2 YYREEE (reference sequence). CDR3 size: 13 residues. V dropped 3 bases and J dropped 5; count of bases not matched to a gene: 2. CDR3 protein: CASSSQGDNEQFF. CDR3 in DNA: TGTGCCAGCAGCTCGCAGGGGGACAATGAGCAGTTCTTC. The complete variable domain, with remaining parts taken from reference TRBV5-4 and TRBJ2-1, reads ETGVTQSPTHLIKTRGQQVTLRCSSQSGHNTVSWYQQALGQGPQFIFQYYREEENGRGNFPPRFSGLQFPNYSSELNVNALELDDSALYLCASSSQGDNEQFFGPGTRLTVL.

The genes are TRBV4-3 and TRBJ1-2; a weak D match, TRBD1 (5 bases). The CDR3 sequence is 15 residues long. CDR1 is LGHNA and CDR2 is YSLEER in the germline V gene. The V gene lost 0 bases and the J gene lost 7 bases, with 15 bases spanning the gap. In nucleotides, the CDR3 is TGCGCCAGCAGCCAAGATACGGGGGGTTTTCGTGGCTACACCTTC. Protein: CASSQDTGGFRGYTF.

This chain links TRBV6-5 with TRBJ2-2; TRBD2 might be the D (5 bases). V gave up 9 bases and J gave up 7 bases, with 18 bases separating them. CDR1 is MNHEY, CDR2 SVGAGI, per germline. The CDR3 consists of 14 residues. CDR3 sequence reads: CASNPEGHGGELFF. The CDR3 coding sequence is TGTGCCAGTAACCCTGAGGGTCACGGCGGGGAGCTGTTTTTT.

The chain recombines TRBV7-2 with TRBJ2-2; tentatively, D is TRBD1 (6 bases). Germline CDR1 and CDR2: SGHTA and FQGNSA. CDR3 length equals 13 residues. V lost 5 bases and J lost 8, with 12 bases in between. The DNA of the CDR3 is TGTGCCAGCAGCGGAACAGGGTCGGGGGAGCTGTTTTTT. Its protein product is CASSGTGSGELFF. Full variable domain (remainder filled in from reference TRBV7-2 and TRBJ2-2): GAGVSQSPSNKVTEKGKDVELRCDPISGHTALYWYRQSLGQGLEFLIYFQGNSAPDKSGLPSDRFSAERTGGSVSTLTIQRTQQEDSAVYLCASSGTGSGELFFGEGSRLTVL.

About this clone itself: The junction and the germline gene differ at one end; a read error may be behind it. The CDR3 region has the DNA TGTGCTAGTGGTCCACGGACAGGGGGGGGTTTT. It encodes CASGPRTGGGF. The chain joins TRBV12-5 to TRBJ2-3, with 10 bases fitting TRBD1. CDR1 LGHNT and CDR2 FRNRAP come from the germline V gene. This CDR3 has 11 amino acids.

The CDR3 is CASSLSGTGDEQYF. The DNA of the CDR3 is TGTGCCAGCAGTTTATCCGGGACAGGCGACGAGCAGTACTTC. The gene calls are TRBV2 and TRBJ2-7; 8 nucleotides match TRBD1. The CDR3 is made up of 14 amino acids. Per germline, CDR1 SNHLY and CDR2 FYNNEI. Trimming removed 5 bases from V and 5 bases from J; junction bases left unmatched: 8.

This clone was recorded a few times. The genes are TRBV10-1 and TRBJ2-7; a possible D gene is TRBD2 (6 bases). Germline V gene sequence: CDR1 WNHNN, CDR2 SYGVQD (reference sequence). Trimming took off 4 bases at V and 2 bases at J, with 15 bases between the two ends. This CDR3 comprises 15 residues. In DNA, the CDR3 is TGCGCCAGCAGTGTCTTGGGGGGTGTCCCCTACGAGCAGTACTTC. It specifies CASSVLGGVPYEQYF.

This chain links TRBV27 with TRBJ1-4; D remains ambiguous. This CDR3 has 15 residues. V dropped 10 bases and J dropped 5 bases, with 20 bases sitting between them. Per the germline V gene, CDR1 is MNHEY and CDR2 is SMNVEV (reference sequence). The CDR3 region has the DNA TGTGCCATCCCCTCCCTCCCCTTAAGCAATGAAAAACTGTTTTTT. It encodes CAIPSLPLSNEKLFF.

CDR3 sequence: CSVEEGATAYEQYF. DNA of the CDR3: TGCAGCGTTGAAGAGGGGGCAACGGCCTACGAGCAGTACTTC. The chain recombines TRBV29-1 with TRBJ2-7, with D perhaps matching TRBD1 (6 bases). The CDR3 sequence is 14 residues long. Germline CDR1 SQVTM, CDR2 ANQGSEA. Between the trimmed V and J ends, which lost 0 bases and 2 bases, there was a span of 11 bases.